This TCR beta chain was observed in a study of neoadjuvant anti-PD-1 for oral cavity cancer. This CDR3 has 18 amino acids. Germline V gene lookup returns CDR1 LGHNA and CDR2 YNFKEQ. V gave up 1 base and J gave up 2 bases; unmatched junction bases: 10. In regard to this clone: What it binds is unknown.

Study observations and caveats: Each response group had just three patients in TCR analyses. Treg/Th17 ratio rose with pretreatment blood and fell with post-treatment tumor TCRbeta clonality.

Profiled with immunoSEQ multiplex PCR; TCRdb holds only in-frame clones, not every one. The data contain about 14,000 clones, around 70% of them seen just once; the ten biggest clones take up 3% to 4%. Stated time point: after neoadjuvant nivolumab, at surgical resection. Patients were newly diagnosed with stage II-IVA oral cavity squamous cell carcinoma without prior systemic or radiation treatment. The clonotype was recovered from a person aged 35-79 years with oral cavity squamous cell carcinoma. The V gene is TRBV4-2, the J gene TRBJ1-2; 10 bases are a match to TRBD1. The specimen comprised PBMCs, sampled after nivolumab (anti-PD-1) treatment. CDR3 region: CASSQGPPGTGDNYGYTF. CDR3 bases: TGTGCCAGCAGCCAAGGGCCTCCGGGGACAGGGGACAACTATGGCTACACCTTC.